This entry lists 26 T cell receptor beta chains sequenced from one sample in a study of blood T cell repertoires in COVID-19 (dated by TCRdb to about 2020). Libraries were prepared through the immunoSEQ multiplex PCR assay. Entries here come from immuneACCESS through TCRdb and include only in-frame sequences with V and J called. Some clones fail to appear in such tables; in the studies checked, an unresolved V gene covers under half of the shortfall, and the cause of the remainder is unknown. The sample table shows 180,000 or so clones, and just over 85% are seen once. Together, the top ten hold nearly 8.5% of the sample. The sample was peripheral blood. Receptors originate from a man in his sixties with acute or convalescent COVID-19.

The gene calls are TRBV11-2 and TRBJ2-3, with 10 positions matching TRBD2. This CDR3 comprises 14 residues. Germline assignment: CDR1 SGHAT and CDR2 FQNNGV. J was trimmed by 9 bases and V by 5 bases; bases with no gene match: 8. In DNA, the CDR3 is TGTGCCAGCAGCCCCCTAGCGGGAGTAGGGACGCAGTATTTT. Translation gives CASSPLAGVGTQYF.

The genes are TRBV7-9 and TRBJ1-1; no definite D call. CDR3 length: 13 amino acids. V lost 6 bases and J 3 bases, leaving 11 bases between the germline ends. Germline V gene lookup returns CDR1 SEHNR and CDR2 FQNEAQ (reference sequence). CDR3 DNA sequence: TGTGCCAGCAGATGGGAGGTGTACACTGAAGCTTTCTTT. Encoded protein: CASRWEVYTEAFF. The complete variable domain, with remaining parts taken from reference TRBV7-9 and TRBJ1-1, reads DTGVSQNPRHKITKRGQNVTFRCDPISEHNRLYWYRQTLGQGPEFLTYFQNEAQLEKSRLLSDRFSAERPKGSFSTLEIQRTEQGDSAMYLCASRWEVYTEAFFGQGTRLTVV.

The CDR3 DNA reads TGTGCCAGCAGTCCAGGACAGGGTATGGGTTCCTCTTCCCTCCACTTT. Translating it yields CASSPGQGMGSSSLHF. The chain uses TRBV6-2 or TRBV6-3 and TRBJ1-6; 8 bases line up with TRBD1. The CDR3 sequence is 16 residues long. With 5 bases clipped from V and 14 bases from J, the junction kept 17 bases outside the gene matches. Germline CDR1 and CDR2: MNHEY and SVGEGT.

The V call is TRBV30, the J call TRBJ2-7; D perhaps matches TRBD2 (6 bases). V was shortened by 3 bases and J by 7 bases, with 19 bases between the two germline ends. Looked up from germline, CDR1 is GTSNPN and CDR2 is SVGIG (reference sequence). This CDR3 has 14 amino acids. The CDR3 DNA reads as TGTGCCTGGAGCGTATGGACGGGAGCGCGGGAGCAGTACTTC. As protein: CAWSVWTGAREQYF.

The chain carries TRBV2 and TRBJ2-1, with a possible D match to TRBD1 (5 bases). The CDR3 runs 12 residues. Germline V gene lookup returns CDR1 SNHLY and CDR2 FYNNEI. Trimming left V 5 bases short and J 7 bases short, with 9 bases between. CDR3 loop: CASSYRGNEQFF. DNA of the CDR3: TGTGCCAGCAGTTATAGGGGAAATGAGCAGTTCTTC.

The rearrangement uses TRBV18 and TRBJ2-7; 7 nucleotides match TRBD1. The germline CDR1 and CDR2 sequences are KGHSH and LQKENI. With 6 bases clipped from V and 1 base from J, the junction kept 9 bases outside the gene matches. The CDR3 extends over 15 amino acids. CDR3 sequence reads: CASSLTGPPSYEQYF. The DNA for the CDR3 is TGTGCCAGCTCCCTGACAGGGCCCCCATCCTACGAGCAGTACTTC.

The CDR3 region has the DNA TGCAGCGTTGAAGATCCTTTTCGAGGCAAGGACAATGAGCAGTTCTTC. It specifies CSVEDPFRGKDNEQFF. The chain has TRBV29-1 and TRBJ2-1; D remains unclear. The length of the CDR3 is 16 residues. V gave up 0 bases and J gave up 5 bases, with 17 bases separating them. Germline V gene sequence: CDR1 SQVTM, CDR2 ANQGSEA.

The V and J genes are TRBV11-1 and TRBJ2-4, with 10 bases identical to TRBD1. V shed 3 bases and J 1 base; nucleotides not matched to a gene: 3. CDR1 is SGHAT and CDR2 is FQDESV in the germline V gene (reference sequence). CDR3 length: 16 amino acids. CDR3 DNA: TGTGCCAGCAGCTTGACAGGGGGCGCCGCCAAAAACATTCAGTACTTC. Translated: CASSLTGGAAKNIQYF.

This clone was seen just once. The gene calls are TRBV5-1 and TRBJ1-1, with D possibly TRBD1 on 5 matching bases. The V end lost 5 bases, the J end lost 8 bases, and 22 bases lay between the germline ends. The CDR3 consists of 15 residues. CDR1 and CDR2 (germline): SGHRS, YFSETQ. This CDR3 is CASSPVPGGEKEAFF. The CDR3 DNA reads TGCGCCAGCAGTCCCGTACCGGGGGGAGAAAAGGAAGCTTTCTTT.

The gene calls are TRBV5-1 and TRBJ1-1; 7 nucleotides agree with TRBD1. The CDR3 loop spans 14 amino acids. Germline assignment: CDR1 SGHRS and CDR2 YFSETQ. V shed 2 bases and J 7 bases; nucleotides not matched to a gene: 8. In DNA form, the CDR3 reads TGCGCCAGCAGCTTCCATCCGGGACAGTTTGAAGCTTTCTTT. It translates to CASSFHPGQFEAFF.

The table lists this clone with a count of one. The CDR3 sequence is CATSRVPSGYEQYF. CDR3 sequence (DNA): TGTGCCACCAGCAGAGTCCCTAGCGGTTACGAGCAGTACTTC. The chain is built from TRBV15 and TRBJ2-7; 7 positions agree with TRBD2. The CDR3 is made up of 14 amino acids. With 1 base clipped from V and 4 bases from J, the junction kept 4 bases outside the gene matches. Looked up from germline, CDR1 is LNHNV and CDR2 is YYDKDF (reference sequence). The whole variable domain, remainder taken from reference TRBV15 and TRBJ2-7, is DAMVIQNPRYQVTQFGKPVTLSCSQTLNHNVMYWYQQKSSQAPKLLFHYYDKDFNNEADTPDNFQSRRPNTSFCFLDIRSPGLGDTAMYLCATSRVPSGYEQYFGPGTRLTVT.

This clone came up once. The CDR3 nucleotides read TGTGCCACGGGGAGCCGGGGGACAGATACGCAGTATTTT. Amino acid sequence: CATGSRGTDTQYF. This chain connects TRBV3-1 (or the pseudogene TRBV3-2) to TRBJ2-3; D is possibly TRBD2 (6 bases). The germline CDR1 and CDR2 sequences are LGHDT and YNNKEL (reference sequence). V lost 10 bases and J lost 3, with 14 bases in between. CDR3 length equals 13 residues.

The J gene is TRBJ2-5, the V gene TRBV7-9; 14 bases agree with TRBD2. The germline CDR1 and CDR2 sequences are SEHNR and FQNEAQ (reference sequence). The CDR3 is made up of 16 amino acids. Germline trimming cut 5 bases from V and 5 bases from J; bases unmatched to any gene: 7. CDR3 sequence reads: CASSPRGLAGVETQYF. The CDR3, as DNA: TGTGCCAGCAGCCCGAGGGGACTAGCGGGAGTTGAGACCCAGTACTTC.

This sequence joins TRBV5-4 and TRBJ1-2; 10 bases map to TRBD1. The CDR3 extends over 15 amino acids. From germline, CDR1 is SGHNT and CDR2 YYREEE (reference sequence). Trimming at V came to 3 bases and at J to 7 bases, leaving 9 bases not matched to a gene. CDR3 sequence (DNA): TGTGCCAGCAGCTCGCAGGACAGGGGGACGGGTGGCTACACCTTC. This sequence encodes CASSSQDRGTGGYTF.

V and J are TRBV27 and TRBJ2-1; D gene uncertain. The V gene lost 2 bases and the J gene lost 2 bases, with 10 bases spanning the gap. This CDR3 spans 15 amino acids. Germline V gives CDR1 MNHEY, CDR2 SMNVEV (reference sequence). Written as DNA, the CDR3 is TGTGCCAGCAGTTTAGTGCGGCCACCCTACAATGAGCAGTTCTTC. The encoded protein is CASSLVRPPYNEQFF.

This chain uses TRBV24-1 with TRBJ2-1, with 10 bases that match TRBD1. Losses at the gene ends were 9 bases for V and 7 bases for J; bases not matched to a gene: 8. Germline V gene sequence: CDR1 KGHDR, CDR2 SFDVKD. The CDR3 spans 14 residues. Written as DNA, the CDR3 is TGTGCCACCGCTCGGGACAGGGGTCTTAATGAGCAGTTCTTC. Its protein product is CATARDRGLNEQFF.

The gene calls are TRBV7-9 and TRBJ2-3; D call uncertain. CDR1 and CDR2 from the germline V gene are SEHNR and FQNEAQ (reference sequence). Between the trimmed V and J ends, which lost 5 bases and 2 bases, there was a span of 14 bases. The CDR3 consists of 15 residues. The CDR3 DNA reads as TGTGCCAGCAGCCCCACGCGCTCTCCCACAGATACGCAGTATTTT. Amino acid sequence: CASSPTRSPTDTQYF.

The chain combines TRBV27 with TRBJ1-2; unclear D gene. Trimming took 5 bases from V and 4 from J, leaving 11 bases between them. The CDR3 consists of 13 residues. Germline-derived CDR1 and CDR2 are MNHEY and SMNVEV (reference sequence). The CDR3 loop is CASSARGVYGYTF. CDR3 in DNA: TGTGCCAGCAGTGCGCGGGGAGTCTATGGCTACACCTTC.

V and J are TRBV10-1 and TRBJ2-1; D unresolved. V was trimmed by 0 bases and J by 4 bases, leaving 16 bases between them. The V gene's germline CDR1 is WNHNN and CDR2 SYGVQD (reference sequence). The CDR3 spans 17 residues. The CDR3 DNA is TGCGCCAGCAGTGAGTCCTTTAAAACCCTACCTTACAATGAGCAGTTCTTC. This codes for CASSESFKTLPYNEQFF.

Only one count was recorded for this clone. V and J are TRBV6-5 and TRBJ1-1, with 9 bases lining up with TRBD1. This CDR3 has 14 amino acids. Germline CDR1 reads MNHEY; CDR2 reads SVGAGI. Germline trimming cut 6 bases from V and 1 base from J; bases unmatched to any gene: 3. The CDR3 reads CASSSDRGNTEAFF. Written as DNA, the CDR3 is TGTGCCAGCAGCTCGGACAGGGGGAACACTGAAGCTTTCTTT.

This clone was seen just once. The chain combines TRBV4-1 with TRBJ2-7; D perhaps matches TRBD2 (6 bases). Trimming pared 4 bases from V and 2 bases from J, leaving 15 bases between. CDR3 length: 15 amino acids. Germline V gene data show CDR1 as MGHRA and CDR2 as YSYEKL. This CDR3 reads CASSPEGLGAYEQYF. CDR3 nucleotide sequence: TGCGCCAGCAGCCCCGAGGGACTGGGGGCCTACGAGCAGTACTTC.

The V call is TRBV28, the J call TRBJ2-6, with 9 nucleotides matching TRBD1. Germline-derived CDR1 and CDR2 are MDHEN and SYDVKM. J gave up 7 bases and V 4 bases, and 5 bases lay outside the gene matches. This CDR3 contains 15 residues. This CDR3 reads CASSSRTGVANVLTF. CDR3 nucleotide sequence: TGTGCCAGCAGTTCCCGGACAGGGGTAGCCAACGTCCTGACTTTC. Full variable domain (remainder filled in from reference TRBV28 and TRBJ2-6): DVKVTQSSRYLVKRTGEKVFLECVQDMDHENMFWYRQDPGLGLRLIYFSYDVKMKEKGDIPEGYSVSREKKERFSLILESASTNQTSMYLCASSSRTGVANVLTFGAGSRLTVL.

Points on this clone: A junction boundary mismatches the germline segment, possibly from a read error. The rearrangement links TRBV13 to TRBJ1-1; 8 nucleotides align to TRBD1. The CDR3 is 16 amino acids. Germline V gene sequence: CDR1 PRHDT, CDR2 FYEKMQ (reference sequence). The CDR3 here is CASTLKTGAGLTEAFF. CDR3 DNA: TGTGCCAGCACCTTAAAGACAGGGGCAGGGTTGACTGAAGCTTTCTTT.

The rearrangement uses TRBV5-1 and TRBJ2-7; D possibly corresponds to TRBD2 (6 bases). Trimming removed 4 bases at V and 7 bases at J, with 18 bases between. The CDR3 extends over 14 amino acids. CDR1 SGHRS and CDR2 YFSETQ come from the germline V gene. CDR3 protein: CASSPDGGGREQYF. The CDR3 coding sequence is TGCGCCAGCAGCCCGGATGGGGGAGGACGGGAGCAGTACTTC.

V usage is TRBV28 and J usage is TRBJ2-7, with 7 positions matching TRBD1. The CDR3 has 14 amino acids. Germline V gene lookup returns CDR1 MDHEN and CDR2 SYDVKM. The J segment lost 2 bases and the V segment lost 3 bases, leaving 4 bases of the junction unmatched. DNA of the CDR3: TGTGCCAGCAGTTTCGAGGGGGCGGCCTACGAGCAGTACTTC. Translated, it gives CASSFEGAAYEQYF.

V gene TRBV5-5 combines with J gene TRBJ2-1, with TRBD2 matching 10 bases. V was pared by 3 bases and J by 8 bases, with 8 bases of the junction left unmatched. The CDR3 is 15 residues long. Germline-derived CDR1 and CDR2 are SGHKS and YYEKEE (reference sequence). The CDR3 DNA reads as TGTGCCAGCAGCTCCCTAGCGGGAGAAATGTATGAGCAGTTCTTC. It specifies CASSSLAGEMYEQFF.